The 22 T cell receptor beta chains below all came from one sample that was sequenced in a study of glioma-infiltrating T cells after dendritic cell vaccination. The protocol was immunoSEQ multiplex PCR, while the TCRdb copy is restricted to in-frame clones and leaves out a portion. Of about 65,000 clones in the sample, around nine tenths are singletons; the top ten hold 11%. Sample time point: after dendritic cell vaccination, including at tumor progression/relapse. The sample consisted of blood, taken after dendritic cell vaccination. The receptors here all came from a human donor with glioblastoma.

CDR3 residues: CASSVNPGQGARAFF. The CDR3 DNA sequence: TGTGCCAGCAGCGTAAATCCGGGACAGGGGGCGCGAGCTTTCTTT. The V call is TRBV9, the J call TRBJ1-1, with TRBD1 identical over 12 bases. The CDR3 extends over 15 amino acids. Per the germline V gene, CDR1 is SGDLS and CDR2 is YYNGEE. Trimming cost V 1 base and J 10 bases; bases outside gene matches: 8. The full variable domain, completed using reference TRBV9 and TRBJ1-1, is DSGVTQTPKHLITATGQRVTLRCSPRSGDLSVYWYQQSLDQGLQFLIQYYNGEERAKGNILERFSAQQFPDLHSELNLSSLELGDSALYFCASSVNPGQGARAFFGQGTRLTVV.

The chain joins TRBV9 to TRBJ2-7; maybe TRBD2 (5 bases). Germline loops: CDR1 SGDLS, CDR2 YYNGEE. The V gene lost 4 bases and the J gene lost 2 bases, with 13 bases spanning the gap. The CDR3 has 14 amino acids. The CDR3 DNA follows: TGTGCCAGCAGCCCCTCACTAGGGACCTACGAGCAGTACTTC. It is translated as CASSPSLGTYEQYF.

The chain recombines TRBV19 with TRBJ2-6; D is possibly TRBD1 (6 bases). Germline CDR1 reads LNHDA; CDR2 reads SQIVND (reference sequence). Deletions cut 10 bases from V and 4 bases from J, with 14 bases between. This CDR3 region has 14 residues. The CDR3 loop is CATRQEAGANVLTF. The CDR3 bases are TGTGCCACGCGACAGGAGGCCGGGGCCAACGTCCTGACTTTC.

The rearrangement joins TRBV30 to TRBJ2-7; perhaps TRBD2 as D (7 bases). Germline V gene sequence: CDR1 GTSNPN, CDR2 SVGIG (reference sequence). The CDR3 has 13 residues. V was trimmed by 8 bases and J by 3 bases, leaving 17 bases between them. This CDR3 reads CAGDGGLLYEQYF. The CDR3 bases are TGTGCCGGAGACGGGGGGCTCCTCTACGAGCAGTACTTC.

The CDR3 is CASSLRAGPTRGGYTF. In DNA form, the CDR3 reads TGTGCCAGCAGCTTGAGAGCAGGACCGACTAGGGGAGGCTACACCTTC. The chain combines TRBV5-4 with TRBJ1-2; tentatively, D is TRBD1 (5 bases). Per germline, CDR1 SGHNT and CDR2 YYREEE (reference sequence). The CDR3 consists of 16 residues. Trimming pared 1 base from V and 8 bases from J, leaving 21 bases between. Combining the CDR3 with reference TRBV5-4 and TRBJ1-2 gives the whole variable domain ETGVTQSPTHLIKTRGQQVTLRCSSQSGHNTVSWYQQALGQGPQFIFQYYREEENGRGNFPPRFSGLQFPNYSSELNVNALELDDSALYLCASSLRAGPTRGGYTFGSGTRLTVV.

The chain employs TRBV30 and TRBJ2-7; a possible D gene is TRBD1 (6 bases). Germline-derived CDR1 and CDR2 are GTSNPN and SVGIG (reference sequence). V was trimmed by 0 bases and J by 2 bases, leaving 11 bases between them. The CDR3 is made up of 14 amino acids. CDR3 DNA: TGTGCCTGGAGTGTACAGGGCCCACCCTACGAGCAGTACTTC. Translating it yields CAWSVQGPPYEQYF.

This clone was observed a handful of times. This chain connects TRBV18 to TRBJ2-7; D is possibly TRBD1 (5 bases). V gave up 5 bases and J gave up 0 bases, with 14 bases separating them. The CDR3 extends over 15 amino acids. From germline, CDR1 is KGHSH and CDR2 LQKENI. In DNA form, the CDR3 reads TGTGCCAGCTCAATCGACAGCTCGAGCTCCTACGAGCAGTACTTC. Amino acid sequence: CASSIDSSSSYEQYF.

This clone was seen once. The J gene is TRBJ2-1, the V gene TRBV7-2; TRBD2 matches at 9 bases. V dropped 4 bases and J dropped 5; count of bases not matched to a gene: 9. The CDR3 runs to 16 residues. Germline lookup yields CDR1 SGHTA and CDR2 FQGNSA. Written as DNA, the CDR3 is TGTGCCAGCAGCTCAGGCGGGGGGGTCAGGCACAATGAGCAGTTCTTC. Translated, it gives CASSSGGGVRHNEQFF.

This clone was seen only once. The sample contains more than one DNA sequence encoding this CDR3. This chain joins TRBV11-2 and TRBJ2-2, with TRBD2 matching over 9 bases. Looked up from germline, CDR1 is SGHAT and CDR2 is FQNNGV. The CDR3 spans 15 residues. Losses at the gene ends were 2 bases for V and 5 bases for J; bases not matched to a gene: 3. The CDR3 sequence is CASSLSGRRTGELFF. As DNA, the CDR3 is TGTGCCAGCAGCTTAAGCGGGAGGAGAACCGGGGAGCTGTTTTTT.

The chain links TRBV19 to TRBJ2-4, with TRBD1 matching over 10 bases. V was pared by 3 bases and J by 0 bases, with 8 bases of the junction left unmatched. The CDR3 is 18 residues long. Germline CDR1 and CDR2: LNHDA and SQIVND (reference sequence). The chain's CDR3 is CASSINLGTGVAKNIQYF. In DNA, the CDR3 is TGTGCCAGTAGTATCAACCTCGGGACAGGGGTAGCCAAAAACATTCAGTACTTC.

The genes are TRBV30 and TRBJ2-2; D gene unclear. Per germline, CDR1 GTSNPN and CDR2 SVGIG (reference sequence). V lost 0 bases, J lost 7 bases, and 9 bases lay in between. There are 13 residues in the CDR3. The CDR3 here is CAWSVHSRGELFF. CDR3 in DNA: TGTGCCTGGAGTGTACACAGCCGCGGGGAGCTGTTTTTT.

The chain employs TRBV11-3 and TRBJ1-2; D not resolved. Germline lookup yields CDR1 SGHNT and CDR2 YENEEA. Trimming left V 5 bases short and J 4 bases short, with 20 bases between. The CDR3 has 16 amino acids. CDR3 loop: CASSTSGRQPLYGYTF. CDR3 in DNA: TGTGCCAGCAGCACCTCGGGTCGGCAGCCTCTCTATGGCTACACCTTC.

The chain joins TRBV9 to TRBJ1-5, with 8 bases aligning to TRBD1. Germline V gene lookup returns CDR1 SGDLS and CDR2 YYNGEE. V dropped 4 bases and J dropped 4; count of bases not matched to a gene: 4. The CDR3 spans 14 residues. CDR3 amino acids: CASSPQGANQPQHF. The CDR3 bases are TGTGCCAGCAGCCCTCAGGGGGCGAATCAGCCCCAGCATTTT.

The V call is TRBV19, the J call TRBJ2-5; weak D call: TRBD2 (6 bases). In germline, CDR1 is LNHDA, CDR2 SQIVND (reference sequence). V shed 5 bases and J shed 0 bases, with 16 bases lying between them. This CDR3 has 16 amino acids. CDR3 residues: CASSQGPRGYQETQYF. The CDR3, as DNA: TGTGCCAGTAGTCAGGGACCTCGGGGGTACCAAGAGACCCAGTACTTC.

The genes are TRBV19 and TRBJ2-1; 7 nucleotides agree with TRBD2. The CDR3 has 15 residues. The germline V gene encodes CDR1 LNHDA and CDR2 SQIVND (reference sequence). The ends lost 10 bases at V and 2 bases at J; junction bases unmatched: 11. CDR3 DNA sequence: TGTGCCACCGAAGGACGGGAGGCCACCTACAATGAGCAGTTCTTC. It encodes CATEGREATYNEQFF.

The rearrangement joins TRBV4-1 to TRBJ1-3; D is ambiguous. V was clipped by 0 bases and J by 0 bases, with 9 bases between them. Per the germline V gene, CDR1 is MGHRA and CDR2 is YSYEKL. The CDR3 extends over 16 amino acids. CDR3 in amino acids: CASSQDQASSGNTIYF. The CDR3 DNA reads TGCGCCAGCAGCCAAGATCAAGCGAGCTCTGGAAACACCATATATTTT.

J is TRBJ2-7 and V is TRBV18; D not certain. Trimming took off 3 bases at V and 0 bases at J, with 9 bases between the two ends. In germline, CDR1 is KGHSH, CDR2 LQKENI. The CDR3 extends over 14 amino acids. The CDR3 loop is CASSPNSLSYEQYF. The CDR3 DNA reads as TGTGCCAGCTCACCTAACTCTCTCTCCTACGAGCAGTACTTC.

The rearrangement uses TRBV29-1 and TRBJ1-5; D perhaps matches TRBD1 (5 bases). Germline loops: CDR1 SQVTM, CDR2 ANQGSEA. The length of the CDR3 is 14 residues. Trimming cost V 6 bases and J 6 bases, with 18 bases left between them. CDR3 DNA: TGCAGCGTCGGGGGAACGGTTCAGGGTCAGCCCCAGCATTTT. Its protein is CSVGGTVQGQPQHF.

This rearrangement joins TRBV7-9 to TRBJ1-1, with TRBD1 as a possible D gene (5 bases). The V end lost 7 bases, the J end lost 4 bases, and 16 bases lay between the germline ends. CDR1 SEHNR and CDR2 FQNEAQ come from the germline V gene (reference sequence). The CDR3 sequence is 14 residues long. The CDR3, as DNA: TGTGCCAGCAACCCCATTGGGGGGTCCACTGAAGCTTTCTTT. Translation gives CASNPIGGSTEAFF.

This rearrangement joins TRBV6-1 to TRBJ1-6; D is unclear. This CDR3 region has 14 residues. Germline V lookup: CDR1 MNHNS, CDR2 SASEGT. The V and J ends lost 5 bases and 3 bases respectively, with 8 bases between them. The CDR3 nucleotides read TGTGCCAGCAGTCCAGTCAGCTATAATTCACCCCTCCACTTT. It encodes CASSPVSYNSPLHF.

The chain combines TRBV6-1 with TRBJ1-1; D might be TRBD1 (6 bases). Trimming removed 4 bases at V and 3 bases at J, with 9 bases between. The CDR3 is 13 amino acids. Per the germline V gene, CDR1 is MNHNS and CDR2 is SASEGT. The CDR3 region has the DNA TGTGCCAGCAGTGTGCACAGGGACACTGAAGCTTTCTTT. It specifies CASSVHRDTEAFF.

The genes are TRBV23-1 and TRBJ2-7, with 15 bases fitting TRBD2. TRBV23-1 is noted as an ORF with a role that remains uncertain. This CDR3 has 19 residues. The V gene end was trimmed by 3 bases and the J gene end by 5 bases; junction bases not matched to a gene: 14. The CDR3 here is CASSHPGLAGGPREDEQYF. The CDR3 DNA follows: TGCGCCAGCAGTCACCCTGGACTAGCGGGGGGGCCACGGGAAGACGAGCAGTACTTC.